The 14 T cell receptor beta chains listed next were all sequenced from one sample in a study of shared clonotypes between healthy human individuals. Produced via immunoSEQ multiplex PCR; TCRdb's table is partial and in-frame only. Of more than 600,000 clones listed, just over 90% are singletons. Positive CCR7 selection of CD45RO-negative cells yielded the naive CD8 cells, and terminally differentiated effector memory CD45RA+ cells were excluded. The sample was naive CD8+ T cells sorted from blood. The source is a man aged 25-45 years in good health.

This sequence joins TRBV11-1 and TRBJ2-1; D is unresolved. The CDR3 sequence is 15 residues long. CDR1 and CDR2 (germline): SGHAT, FQDESV (reference sequence). Between the trimmed V and J ends, which lost 1 base and 12 bases, there was a span of 19 bases. The CDR3 DNA reads TGTGCCAGCAGCTTAGTCGCGGCATCTAACTTTAGGCAGTTCTTC. This gives the protein CASSLVAASNFRQFF. Combining the CDR3 with reference TRBV11-1 and TRBJ2-1 gives the whole variable domain EAEVAQSPRYKITEKSQAVAFWCDPISGHATLYWYRQILGQGPELLVQFQDESVVDDSQLPKDRFSAERLKGVDSTLKIQPAELGDSAMYLCASSLVAASNFRQFFGPGTRLTVL.

J is TRBJ2-7 and V is TRBV7-8, with 12 nucleotides matching TRBD2. CDR1 is SGHVS and CDR2 is FQNEAQ in the germline V gene. Unmatched junction bases numbered 3, after V lost 5 bases and J lost 4 bases. The CDR3 consists of 14 residues. The CDR3 spells CASSAGLAGYEQYF. In DNA, the CDR3 is TGTGCCAGCAGCGCGGGACTAGCGGGTTACGAGCAGTACTTC.

This rearrangement joins TRBV19 to TRBJ2-1; perhaps TRBD2 as D (6 bases). This CDR3 region has 15 residues. Germline V CDR1 and CDR2: LNHDA, SQIVND (reference sequence). Trimming removed 3 bases at V and 4 bases at J, with 13 bases between. As DNA, the CDR3 is TGTGCCAGTAGTATCGCGGGATCGAATTACAATGAGCAGTTCTTC. Its protein is CASSIAGSNYNEQFF.

The rearrangement links TRBV6-6 to TRBJ2-4, with no clear D. This CDR3 comprises 14 residues. CDR1 is MNHNY and CDR2 is SVGAGI in the germline V gene (reference sequence). With 9 bases removed from V and 0 bases from J, the gap between germline ends came to 12 bases. CDR3 bases: TGTGCCAGTGCTGGGGAACTAGCCAAAAACATTCAGTACTTC. Amino acids: CASAGELAKNIQYF.

The CDR3 region is CASSLGAVPQHF. CDR3 nucleotide sequence: TGTGCCAGCAGCTTAGGGGCAGTGCCCCAGCATTTT. The chain joins TRBV7-2 to TRBJ1-5; no reliable D call. V lost 1 base and J 9 bases, leaving 7 bases between the germline ends. The CDR3 loop spans 12 amino acids. Germline assignment: CDR1 SGHTA and CDR2 FQGNSA.

The chain has TRBV4-1 and TRBJ2-7, with D possibly being TRBD1 or TRBD2 (5 bases each). This CDR3 comprises 16 residues. Germline V gene sequence: CDR1 MGHRA, CDR2 YSYEKL. V was trimmed by 0 bases and J by 6 bases, leaving 18 bases between them. CDR3: CASSQDRGRVHPEQYF. CDR3 DNA: TGCGCCAGCAGCCAAGATCGGGGCAGGGTCCACCCCGAGCAGTACTTC.

The genes are TRBV5-1 and TRBJ1-4, with D unclear. This CDR3 comprises 13 residues. V lost 5 bases and J lost 6, with 11 bases in between. Germline CDR1 and CDR2: SGHRS and YFSETQ. The CDR3 region has the DNA TGCGCCAGCAGATGGGAAGAGGATGAAAAACTGTTTTTT. As protein: CASRWEEDEKLFF.

This clone was detected only a few times. This rearrangement joins TRBV7-2 to TRBJ2-1; TRBD1 aligns across 7 bases. Germline CDR1 SGHTA, CDR2 FQGNSA. The CDR3 covers 16 residues. Trimming removed 2 bases from V and 4 bases from J; junction bases left unmatched: 8. The CDR3 coding sequence is TGTGCCAGCAGCTTATCACGGGGACAGATATACAATGAGCAGTTCTTC. Residues: CASSLSRGQIYNEQFF.

V usage is TRBV2 and J usage is TRBJ1-1; TRBD1 matches 8 bases. This CDR3 has 17 residues. Germline V lookup: CDR1 SNHLY, CDR2 FYNNEI. The V segment lost 3 bases and the J segment 1 base; nucleotides outside the gene matches: 10. Here the CDR3 reads CASSDFPGDRPNTEAFF. The CDR3 nucleotides read TGTGCCAGCAGTGATTTTCCGGGGGACAGGCCGAACACTGAAGCTTTCTTT.

The J gene is TRBJ2-7, the V gene TRBV7-9, with D perhaps TRBD2 (6 bases). The CDR3 runs 17 residues. V was cut by 5 bases and J by 5 bases, with 25 bases left in between. Germline V gene sequence: CDR1 SEHNR, CDR2 FQNEAQ (reference sequence). Here the CDR3 reads CASSQTGAGTSADEQYF. The CDR3 nucleotides are TGTGCCAGCAGCCAGACTGGCGCCGGGACTTCGGCGGACGAGCAGTACTTC.

The genes are TRBV10-3 and TRBJ1-4, with D perhaps TRBD1 (6 bases). Trimming removed 0 bases from V and 4 bases from J, with 9 bases in between. Germline CDR1 is ENHRY and CDR2 is SYGVKD. This CDR3 has 15 residues. This CDR3 is CAISESDSFNEKLFF. The CDR3 DNA follows: TGTGCCATCAGTGAGTCGGACAGCTTTAATGAAAAACTGTTTTTT.

This rearrangement joins TRBV7-6 to TRBJ1-1; 8 nucleotides agree with TRBD1. Germline lookup yields CDR1 SGHVS and CDR2 FNYEAQ. This CDR3 has 16 amino acids. V lost 5 bases to trimming and J lost 4 bases; unmatched junction nucleotides: 12. DNA for the CDR3: TGTGCCAGCAGCGCGAATAACAGGGGGTCGGGCACTGAAGCTTTCTTT. Protein: CASSANNRGSGTEAFF.

A word on this clone: Other DNA sequences of this sample code for an identical CDR3. The rearrangement joins TRBV6-6 to TRBJ2-7, with D uncertain. V shed 0 bases and J shed 4 bases, with 4 bases lying between them. Germline V CDR1 and CDR2: MNHNY, SVGAGI (reference sequence). The CDR3 has 12 amino acids. The CDR3 coding sequence is TGTGCCAGCAGTTACTCGATTTACGAGCAGTACTTC. Translated: CASSYSIYEQYF.

This rearrangement joins TRBV7-6 to TRBJ2-3; TRBD2 matches at 10 bases. The CDR3 contains 17 residues. After removal of 2 bases from V and 1 base from J, the junction contained 6 bases not matched to a gene. Looked up from germline, CDR1 is SGHVS and CDR2 is FNYEAQ. The CDR3 nucleotides read TGTGCCAGCAGCTTATCCGCAGGACTAGCGGGCACAGATACGCAGTATTTT. It encodes CASSLSAGLAGTDTQYF.